This T cell receptor (beta chain) derives from a study of T cell repertoires and HLA-DP antigens. On the study more broadly: One stimulator alloantigen differed from self by one groove amino acid; the other by ten.

Primers targeted 54 TRBV and 13 TRBJ segments. The assay was immunoSEQ multiplex PCR, and TCRdb's table has in-frame clones only and misses some. Of about 73,000 clones in the sample, around four fifths are singletons; the top ten hold 1.6%. Study results and limitations: Responder cells were total CD4+ cells with a HeLa antigen-presenting system.

The count of this clone is one. What it binds is not known. The CDR3 length is 12 residues. CDR1 is SGHKS, CDR2 YYEKEE, per germline (reference sequence). V was trimmed by 4 bases and J by 5 bases, leaving 9 bases between them. The sequenced material came from CD4+ T cells from PBMCs. The chain joins TRBV5-5 to TRBJ1-2; maybe TRBD1 (5 bases). This TCR came from a man aged 60 to 75 in good health and CMV-seronegative. Here the CDR3 reads CASSPGTYGYTF. In DNA form, the CDR3 reads TGTGCCAGCAGCCCAGGGACTTATGGCTACACCTTC.